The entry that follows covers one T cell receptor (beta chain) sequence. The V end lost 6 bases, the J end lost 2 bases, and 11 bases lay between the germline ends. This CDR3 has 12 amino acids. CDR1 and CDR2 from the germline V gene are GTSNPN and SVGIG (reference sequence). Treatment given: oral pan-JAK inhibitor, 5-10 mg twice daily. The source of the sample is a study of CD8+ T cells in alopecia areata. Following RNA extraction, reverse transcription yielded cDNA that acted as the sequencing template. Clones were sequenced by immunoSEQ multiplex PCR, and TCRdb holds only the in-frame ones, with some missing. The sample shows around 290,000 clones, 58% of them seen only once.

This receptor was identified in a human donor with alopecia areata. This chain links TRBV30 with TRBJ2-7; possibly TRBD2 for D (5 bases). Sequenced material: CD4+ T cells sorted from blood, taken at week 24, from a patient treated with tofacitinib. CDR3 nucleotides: TGTGCCTGTAAAGGACTGGCCTACGAGCAGTACTTC. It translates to CACKGLAYEQYF.